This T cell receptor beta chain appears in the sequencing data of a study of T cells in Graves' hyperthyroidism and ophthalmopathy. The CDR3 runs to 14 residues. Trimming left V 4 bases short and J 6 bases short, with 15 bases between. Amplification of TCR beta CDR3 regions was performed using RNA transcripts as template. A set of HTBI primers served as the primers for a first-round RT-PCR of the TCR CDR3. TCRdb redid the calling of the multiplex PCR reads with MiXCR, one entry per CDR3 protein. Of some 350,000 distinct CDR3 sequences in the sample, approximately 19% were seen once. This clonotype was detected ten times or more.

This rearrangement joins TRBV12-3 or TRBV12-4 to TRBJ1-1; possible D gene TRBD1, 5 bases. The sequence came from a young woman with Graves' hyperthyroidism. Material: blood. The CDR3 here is CASSSQDRVPEAFF. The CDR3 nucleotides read TGTGCCAGCAGTTCACAGGACCGGGTCCCTGAAGCTTTCTTT.